A selection of T cell receptor beta chains follows, all from one sample in a study of T cell changes during pregnancy in multiple sclerosis. Assay used: immunoSEQ multiplex PCR; TCRdb lists only in-frame clones, some missing. Of 57,000 or so clones listed, 90% were seen once; the top ten hold over 5%. The material was peripheral blood, obtained in the third trimester of pregnancy. These receptors were obtained from a female donor in good health, enrolled as a control in a pregnancy study. Both conserved end residues are part of each CDR3. The order of the fields is clone size, J gene, V gene, D gene, CDR3 protein, CDR3 DNA. A D gene is named only where the DNA matches it firmly. The size field is filled for only some rows; it gives once, few, many or a size class.

few,TRBJ2-2,TRBV9,-,CASSPLSGLAGELFF,TGTGCCAGCAGCCCGCTAAGCGGGTTGGCCGGGGAGCTGTTTTTT
-,TRBJ1-1,TRBV2,TRBD1,CASSRRQGAGTEAFF,TGTGCCAGCAGTCGTCGACAGGGGGCAGGAACTGAAGCTTTCTTT
few,TRBJ1-6,TRBV19,-,CASSIGTSERSPLHF,TGTGCCAGTAGTATCGGGACAAGTGAGAGGTCACCCCTCCACTTT
-,TRBJ2-4,TRBV11-3,TRBD1,CASSPNRGDKNIQYF,TGTGCCAGCAGCCCTAACAGGGGGGACAAAAACATTCAGTACTTC
-,TRBJ1-5,TRBV19,-,CASSIWDTSNQPQHF,TGTGCCAGTAGTATTTGGGACACCAGCAATCAGCCCCAGCATTTT
-,TRBJ1-1,TRBV7-9,TRBD1,CASSFGQGNTEAFF,TGTGCCAGCAGCTTCGGACAGGGCAACACTGAAGCTTTCTTT
-,TRBJ1-1,TRBV19,-,CASSIRGSPNAEAFF,TGTGCCAGTAGTATTAGGGGCAGTCCAAACGCTGAAGCTTTCTTT
-,TRBJ2-2,TRBV2,-,CASGETGSAGELFF,TGTGCCAGCGGAGAGACAGGTTCAGCCGGGGAGCTGTTTTTT
once,TRBJ1-1,TRBV5-5,TRBD1,CASSIQGAENTEAFF,TGTGCCAGCAGCATACAGGGGGCTGAGAACACTGAAGCTTTCTTT
-,TRBJ1-2,TRBV5-6,-,CASSLGQNYGYTF,TGTGCCAGCAGCTTGGGACAGAACTATGGCTACACCTTC
-,TRBJ1-4,TRBV6-1,-,CASSELREKLFF,TGTGCCAGCAGTGAACTGAGAGAAAAACTGTTTTTT
-,TRBJ2-1,TRBV4-1,TRBD2,CASSQGFILATAGNEQFF,TGCGCCAGCAGCCAAGGGTTCATACTAGCGACCGCGGGAAATGAGCAGTTCTTC
-,TRBJ2-2,TRBV18,TRBD2,CASSPAAGGPSGELFF,TGTGCCAGCTCACCCGCAGCGGGAGGGCCGTCCGGGGAGCTGTTTTTT
-,TRBJ2-3,TRBV28,TRBD2,CASSLWSGSGSSDTQYF,TGTGCCAGCAGTTTATGGTCCGGTAGCGGGAGTTCAGATACGCAGTATTTT
-,TRBJ2-7,TRBV13,TRBD1,CASSHGQGAMYF,TGTGCCAGCAGCCATGGACAGGGGGCTATGTACTTC
-,TRBJ2-7,TRBV15,-,CATSRDSAWGGSYEQYF,TGTGCCACCAGCAGAGATTCGGCGTGGGGAGGCTCCTACGAGCAGTACTTC
-,TRBJ1-4,TRBV2,-,CASSESRGSEKLFF,TGTGCCAGCAGTGAATCTCGAGGGAGTGAAAAACTGTTTTTT
-,TRBJ1-2,TRBV25-1,-,CASSDGYYYTF,TGTGCCAGCAGTGACGGGTATTATTACACCTTC
-,TRBJ1-5,TRBV7-6,-,CASSLGGWDQPQHF,TGTGCCAGCAGCTTAGGCGGTTGGGATCAGCCCCAGCATTTT
-,TRBJ1-2,TRBV30,TRBD1,CAWNVAGTGAHYGYTF,TGTGCCTGGAACGTTGCGGGAACAGGGGCCCACTATGGCTACACCTTC
once,TRBJ2-7,TRBV27,-,CASSLGQSGVGEQYF,TGTGCCAGCAGTCTTGGACAGTCCGGGGTGGGCGAGCAGTACTTC
-,TRBJ2-7,TRBV19,TRBD2,CASFVRTGTSGISYEQYF,TGTGCCAGTTTTGTAAGGACAGGGACTAGCGGAATCTCCTACGAGCAGTACTTC
-,TRBJ1-2,TRBV27,-,CASGRAGNYGYTF,TGTGCCAGTGGCCGGGCAGGGAACTATGGCTACACCTTC
once,TRBJ2-1,TRBV19,TRBD2,CASSGGSFGKEQFF,TGTGCCAGTAGCGGGGGGTCTTTCGGAAAAGAGCAGTTCTTC
-,TRBJ1-1,TRBV6-1,-,CASTLGQGNTEAFF,TGTGCCAGCACCCTGGGCCAAGGGAACACTGAAGCTTTCTTT
-,TRBJ2-1,TRBV4-1,-,CASSPAPVLGLYNEQFF,TGCGCCAGCAGCCCAGCACCGGTCCTAGGACTTTACAATGAGCAGTTCTTC
-,TRBJ2-3,TRBV2,-,CASSEAPGRQGDTQYF,TGTGCCAGCAGTGAAGCGCCAGGGCGTCAGGGAGATACGCAGTATTTT
-,TRBJ2-1,TRBV6-1,TRBD2,CASSEGLAGVSYNEQFF,TGTGCCAGCAGTGAGGGCCTAGCGGGAGTCTCGTACAATGAGCAGTTCTTC
-,TRBJ2-4,TRBV18,-,CASSPQGLKNIQYF,TGTGCCAGCTCACCACAGGGACTCAAAAACATTCAGTACTTC